This T cell receptor beta chain was identified during a study of regulatory T cells in long-lasting Graves disease. Documented time point: persistent/refractory GD, antithyroid drugs over 5 years with positive TRAb. Isolated PBMC RNA provided the starting material for the TCR library. Germline values: CDR1 MGHRA, CDR2 YSYEKL. Trimming removed 5 bases at V and 4 bases at J, with 18 bases between. This CDR3 is 17 amino acids long. Arm-PCR of CDR3 regions and iRepertoire HTBI primers were used to build TCR beta libraries. TCRdb passed the multiplex PCR reads through MiXCR, listing each CDR3 protein once. The sample consists of 700,000 or so distinct CDR3 sequences, 30% of them appearing once.

The sequences come from peripheral blood mononuclear cells (PBMCs), collected when the disease was refractory, from a patient treated with antithyroid drugs. The chain recombines TRBV4-1 with TRBJ2-6; D unresolved. This clonotype originated in a female donor with Graves disease. The CDR3 here is CASSFQRSRTGANVLTF. DNA for the CDR3: TGCGCCAGCAGCTTTCAGAGGTCGCGGACCGGGGCCAACGTCCTGACTTTC.